The entry below gives a single T cell receptor (beta chain) sequence along with its context. This specimen belongs to a study of cytomegalovirus exposure and HLA in healthy donors. The CDR3 extends over 9 amino acids. V lost 11 bases, J lost 15 bases, and 14 bases lay in between. CDR1 and CDR2 from the germline V gene are ENHRY and SYGVKD. The PCR was carried out with 60 Vbeta primers and 13 Jbeta primers. The protocol was immunoSEQ multiplex PCR, while the TCRdb copy is restricted to in-frame clones and leaves out a portion. The table includes around 68,000 clones, around 68% detected once. The rearrangement links TRBV10-3 to TRBJ1-5, with D tentatively TRBD1 (6 bases). The origin of this receptor is a young woman in good health and CMV-seronegative. Material for sequencing was PBMCs. CDR3 sequence reads: CAARWDMHF. CDR3 nucleotides: TGTGCCGCCAGGTGGGACATGCATTTT.